The 26 T cell receptor beta chains reported below all come from one sample, sequenced in a study of beta chain features in type 1 diabetes (dated by TCRdb to the late 2010s). Libraries were constructed by the immunoSEQ multiplex PCR assay. The entire amount of isolated RNA was reverse transcribed using the High Capacity cDNA Reverse Transcription Kit, so the sequenced TCRB transcripts were expressed ones. In TCRdb, the immuneACCESS table is reduced to in-frame sequences with V and J assigned. These tables do not hold every clone; where another copy was compared, an unresolved V gene accounts for under half, and the others remain unexplained. This sample lists under 150,000 clones; roughly 17% were detected once. The top ten clones comprise around 2.7% of the sample. The antigens these receptors bind are not known. Summary of the overall study and its limitations: Type 1 diabetes patients showed a moderate but significant shortening of TCRB CDR3 length in all four CD4+ subsets.

Input material: central memory CD4+ T cells from blood. The source of these receptors is a man between 18 and 35 years old with type 1 diabetes.

This clone was picked up one time. One junction end does not reproduce the germline sequence, and a read error may be involved. The chain recombines TRBV7-7 with TRBJ2-1, with D possibly being TRBD1 (5 bases). Germline V gene data show CDR1 as SSHAT and CDR2 as FNYEAQ (reference sequence). CDR3 length: 13 amino acids. This chain's CDR3 is CASSYERGNEQFF. The CDR3, as DNA: TGTGCTAGCAGTTACGAAAGGGGCAATGAGCAGTTCTTC. The full variable domain, rest sourced from reference TRBV7-7 and TRBJ2-1, is GAGVSQSPRYKVTKRGQDVTLRCDPISSHATLYWYQQALGQGPEFLTYFNYEAQPDKSGLPSDRFSAERPEGSISTLTIQRTEQRDSAMYRCASSYERGNEQFFGPGTRLTVL.

This chain joins TRBV29-1 and TRBJ1-2, with D perhaps TRBD1 (5 bases). The CDR3 has 17 residues. Germline lookup yields CDR1 SQVTM and CDR2 ANQGSEA. With 4 bases removed from V and 2 bases from J, the gap between germline ends came to 23 bases. The CDR3, as DNA: TGCAGCGTTGCCCTCCGGGTGGACTTTGGGGCAAACTATGGCTACACCTTC. Translation: CSVALRVDFGANYGYTF.

The chain uses TRBV2 and TRBJ1-1; D gene uncertain. The CDR3 spans 13 residues. Germline V gene data show CDR1 as SNHLY and CDR2 as FYNNEI. Trimming stripped 5 bases from V and 1 base from J, with 8 bases between. The CDR3 loop is CASSRASNTEAFF. The DNA of the CDR3 is TGTGCCAGCAGTCGGGCCTCGAACACTGAAGCTTTCTTT. The whole variable domain, remainder taken from reference TRBV2 and TRBJ1-1, is EPEVTQTPSHQVTQMGQEVILRCVPISNHLYFYWYRQILGQKVEFLVSFYNNEISEKSEIFDDQFSVERPDGSNFTLKIRSTKLEDSAMYFCASSRASNTEAFFGQGTRLTVV.

The V gene is TRBV5-1, the J gene TRBJ2-3, with 12 nucleotides matching TRBD2. This CDR3 comprises 16 residues. With 4 bases clipped from V and 4 bases from J, the junction kept 7 bases outside the gene matches. CDR1 is SGHRS, CDR2 YFSETQ, per germline. The CDR3, as DNA: TGCGCCAGCAGCCCGGTGACTAGCGGGAGCCCAGATACGCAGTATTTT. Amino acid sequence: CASSPVTSGSPDTQYF.

This clone is a singleton in its sample. The V and J genes are TRBV7-6 and TRBJ2-2; 9 bases agree with TRBD1. The trim removed 7 bases at V and 6 bases at J, leaving 18 bases unmatched. Germline V CDR1 and CDR2: SGHVS, FNYEAQ. CDR3 length: 18 amino acids. The CDR3 bases are TGTGCCAGCACCCGGGACAGGGCGGAGATCGGTGGAGCCGGGGAGCTGTTTTTT. Translation gives CASTRDRAEIGGAGELFF.

This sequence joins TRBV4-2 and TRBJ1-2; TRBD1 might be the D (5 bases). Between the trimmed V and J ends, which lost 0 bases and 8 bases, there was a span of 13 bases. Germline V gives CDR1 LGHNA, CDR2 YNFKEQ. This CDR3 spans 14 amino acids. The CDR3 here is CASSQDIGAGGYTF. In nucleotides, the CDR3 is TGTGCCAGCAGCCAAGATATAGGGGCCGGAGGCTACACCTTC.

This clone showed up just a few times. The CDR3 spells CASGRGTYNEQFF. The CDR3 DNA reads TGTGCCAGCGGGAGGGGAACCTACAATGAGCAGTTCTTC. This rearrangement joins TRBV6-5 to TRBJ2-1; 7 bases match TRBD2. After removal of 8 bases from V and 2 bases from J, the junction contained 3 bases not matched to a gene. The CDR3 contains 13 residues. Germline values: CDR1 MNHEY, CDR2 SVGAGI.

The chain joins TRBV30 to TRBJ1-5; 11 bases agree with TRBD1. Germline trimming cut 3 bases from V and 6 bases from J; bases unmatched to any gene: 1. Germline V lookup: CDR1 GTSNPN, CDR2 SVGIG (reference sequence). The CDR3 contains 13 residues. The CDR3 loop is CAWSGTGGQPQHF. DNA for the CDR3: TGTGCCTGGAGCGGGACAGGGGGTCAGCCCCAGCATTTT.

This clone was seen only a few times. J is TRBJ1-3 and V is TRBV7-9; D possibly corresponds to TRBD1 (5 bases). The V end was cut by 5 bases, the J end by 0 bases, with 14 bases between. Germline loops: CDR1 SEHNR, CDR2 FQNEAQ (reference sequence). This CDR3 has 16 residues. The CDR3 DNA is TGTGCCAGCAGCCCTACGACAGCGAGCTCTGGAAACACCATATATTTT. Residues: CASSPTTASSGNTIYF. Drawing the rest from reference TRBV7-9 and TRBJ1-3, the complete variable domain is DTGVSQNPRHKITKRGQNVTFRCDPISEHNRLYWYRQTLGQGPEFLTYFQNEAQLEKSRLLSDRFSAERPKGSFSTLEIQRTEQGDSAMYLCASSPTTASSGNTIYFGEGSWLTVV.

The chain has TRBV30 and TRBJ2-7; D gene uncertain. This CDR3 has 14 amino acids. From germline, CDR1 is GTSNPN and CDR2 SVGIG (reference sequence). Trimming removed 2 bases from V and 3 bases from J, with 14 bases in between. The CDR3 reads CAWSRMRQGYEQYF. CDR3 bases: TGTGCCTGGAGTAGAATGAGACAAGGCTACGAGCAGTACTTC.

V usage is TRBV7-2 and J usage is TRBJ2-3, with TRBD2 matching 10 bases. CDR1 and CDR2 from the germline V gene are SGHTA and FQGNSA. Losses at the gene ends were 8 bases for V and 6 bases for J; bases not matched to a gene: 11. The CDR3 is 15 amino acids. The chain's CDR3 is CASGASGGAVDTQYF. Written as DNA, the CDR3 is TGTGCCAGCGGCGCCAGCGGGGGGGCCGTGGATACGCAGTATTTT.

This chain joins TRBV7-2 and TRBJ2-5, with a weak D call TRBD1 (7 bases). The CDR3 is 14 residues long. V shed 5 bases and J shed 5 bases, with 15 bases lying between them. Germline V lookup: CDR1 SGHTA, CDR2 FQGNSA. DNA for the CDR3: TGTGCCAGCAGCCCCCAGGGGGGCGCGGAGACCCAGTACTTC. Its translation: CASSPQGGAETQYF.

The chain is built from TRBV4-3 and TRBJ2-6; 9 bases align to TRBD1. J was trimmed by 0 bases and V by 3 bases; bases with no gene match: 9. CDR1 LGHNA and CDR2 YSLEER come from the germline V gene. The CDR3 has 19 residues. The CDR3 DNA is TGCGCCAGCAGCCAGGAATTGGGACAGGGTGGCTCTGGGGCCAACGTCCTGACTTTC. It is translated as CASSQELGQGGSGANVLTF.

This clone was found many times. The chain has TRBV9 and TRBJ2-1; 12 bases map to TRBD1. Germline loops: CDR1 SGDLS, CDR2 YYNGEE. J lost 6 bases, V lost 0 bases, and 4 bases had no gene match. The CDR3 is made up of 16 amino acids. The CDR3 reads CASSVEGQGAGNEQFF. In DNA, the CDR3 is TGTGCCAGCAGCGTAGAGGGACAGGGGGCCGGCAATGAGCAGTTCTTC.

This clone was counted only a few times. The rearrangement uses TRBV2 and TRBJ2-7, with a tentative D call TRBD1 (5 bases). V was trimmed by 6 bases and J by 9 bases, leaving 12 bases between them. The CDR3 spans 11 residues. The germline gives CDR1 SNHLY, CDR2 FYNNEI. For the CDR3, the DNA is TGTGCCAGCAGCCCTGGGGCGGTGCAGTACTTC. Its protein is CASSPGAVQYF. The whole variable domain, remainder taken from reference TRBV2 and TRBJ2-7, is EPEVTQTPSHQVTQMGQEVILRCVPISNHLYFYWYRQILGQKVEFLVSFYNNEISEKSEIFDDQFSVERPDGSNFTLKIRSTKLEDSAMYFCASSPGAVQYFGPGTRLTVT.

This rearrangement joins TRBV4-1 to TRBJ1-4, with D possibly being TRBD1 (5 bases). This CDR3 has 19 residues. Germline lookup yields CDR1 MGHRA and CDR2 YSYEKL. The V end was cut by 0 bases, the J end by 0 bases, with 17 bases between. CDR3 sequence: CASSQDAHRLGATNEKLFF. Here the CDR3 DNA reads TGCGCCAGCAGCCAAGACGCCCACAGGTTGGGGGCAACTAATGAAAAACTGTTTTTT.

In this sample, this clone turned up a few times. The chain couples TRBV5-1 to TRBJ2-1; D is perhaps TRBD1 (5 bases). V shed 3 bases and J shed 7 bases, with 14 bases lying between them. Germline-derived CDR1 and CDR2 are SGHRS and YFSETQ. The CDR3 totals 14 residues. DNA for the CDR3: TGCGCCAGCAGCTCGATGGACAACCGGAATGAGCAGTTCTTC. It codes for CASSSMDNRNEQFF.

This clone came up a few times. The V and J genes are TRBV4-3 and TRBJ2-1; 9 positions match TRBD1. V dropped 1 base and J dropped 4; count of bases not matched to a gene: 5. This CDR3 contains 16 residues. Germline V gene lookup returns CDR1 LGHNA and CDR2 YSLEER. This CDR3 is CASSQGRGQGYNEQFF. The CDR3 nucleotides read TGCGCCAGCAGCCAAGGAAGAGGACAGGGGTACAATGAGCAGTTCTTC.

Only a few counts were recorded for this clone. The V gene is TRBV7-2, the J gene TRBJ1-5; D uncertain. The CDR3 contains 14 residues. V lost 6 bases, J lost 9 bases, and 18 bases lay in between. Per germline, CDR1 SGHTA and CDR2 FQGNSA. CDR3 region: CASRNDPRPGPQHF. The CDR3, as DNA: TGTGCCAGCAGAAACGACCCACGGCCAGGGCCCCAGCATTTT.

This chain joins TRBV2 and TRBJ2-5, with D unresolved. Germline V lookup: CDR1 SNHLY, CDR2 FYNNEI. The ends were cut back, 4 bases at V and 3 bases at J, with 9 bases in the middle. The CDR3 length is 13 residues. The CDR3 DNA follows: TGTGCCAGCAGTGTATTAGCCGAAGAGACCCAGTACTTC. Its translation is CASSVLAEETQYF. The full variable domain, with the rest looked up from reference TRBV2 and TRBJ2-5, is EPEVTQTPSHQVTQMGQEVILRCVPISNHLYFYWYRQILGQKVEFLVSFYNNEISEKSEIFDDQFSVERPDGSNFTLKIRSTKLEDSAMYFCASSVLAEETQYFGPGTRLLVL.

The V and J genes are TRBV14 and TRBJ2-7; a weak D match, TRBD1 (5 bases). V gave up 5 bases and J gave up 3 bases, with 11 bases separating them. The CDR3 has 13 amino acids. CDR1 SGHDN and CDR2 FVKESK come from the germline V gene. This CDR3 reads CASSKRQNYEQYF. In DNA, the CDR3 is TGTGCCAGCAGCAAACGACAGAACTACGAGCAGTACTTC.

This clone was seen a few times. This chain connects TRBV30 to TRBJ1-3; the D gene is possibly TRBD1 (5 bases). The CDR3 sequence is 15 residues long. Trimming removed 4 bases at V and 0 bases at J, with 13 bases between. CDR1 GTSNPN and CDR2 SVGIG come from the germline V gene (reference sequence). The CDR3 here is CAWNKRGYSGNTIYF. CDR3 nucleotide sequence: TGTGCCTGGAATAAACGGGGCTACTCTGGAAACACCATATATTTT.

The rearrangement uses TRBV5-6 and TRBJ1-2, with TRBD1 matching 7 bases. Trimming cost V 4 bases and J 5 bases; bases outside gene matches: 5. CDR3 length: 13 residues. Germline V lookup: CDR1 SGHDT, CDR2 YYEEEE. CDR3 sequence reads: CASSMDRQYGYTF. CDR3 nucleotides: TGTGCCAGCAGCATGGACAGGCAATATGGCTACACCTTC.

V is TRBV4-2 and J is TRBJ1-2; 8 nucleotides match TRBD1. The germline V gene encodes CDR1 LGHNA and CDR2 YNFKEQ. The CDR3 covers 17 residues. V shed 2 bases and J 6 bases; nucleotides not matched to a gene: 14. The CDR3 DNA sequence: TGTGCCAGCAGCCAACCGAACTCCGGACAGGGACGGGATGGCTACACCTTC. Protein: CASSQPNSGQGRDGYTF.

This rearrangement joins TRBV4-2 to TRBJ2-3, with 12 bases fitting TRBD2. Germline CDR1 reads LGHNA; CDR2 reads YNFKEQ. The CDR3 runs 17 residues. V lost 1 base and J lost 3; bases outside the gene matches: 5. The CDR3: CASSQAASGRGTDTQYF. The CDR3 region has the DNA TGTGCCAGCAGCCAAGCGGCTAGCGGGAGGGGTACAGATACGCAGTATTTT.

In its sample, this clone was seen many times. The chain links TRBV7-9 to TRBJ2-1; no definite D call. The CDR3 is made up of 14 amino acids. Trimming cost V 5 bases and J 7 bases, with 15 bases left between them. Germline CDR1 and CDR2: SEHNR and FQNEAQ (reference sequence). CDR3 residues: CASSPQVGLNEQFF. The CDR3 coding sequence is TGTGCCAGCAGCCCCCAGGTGGGTTTGAATGAGCAGTTCTTC.